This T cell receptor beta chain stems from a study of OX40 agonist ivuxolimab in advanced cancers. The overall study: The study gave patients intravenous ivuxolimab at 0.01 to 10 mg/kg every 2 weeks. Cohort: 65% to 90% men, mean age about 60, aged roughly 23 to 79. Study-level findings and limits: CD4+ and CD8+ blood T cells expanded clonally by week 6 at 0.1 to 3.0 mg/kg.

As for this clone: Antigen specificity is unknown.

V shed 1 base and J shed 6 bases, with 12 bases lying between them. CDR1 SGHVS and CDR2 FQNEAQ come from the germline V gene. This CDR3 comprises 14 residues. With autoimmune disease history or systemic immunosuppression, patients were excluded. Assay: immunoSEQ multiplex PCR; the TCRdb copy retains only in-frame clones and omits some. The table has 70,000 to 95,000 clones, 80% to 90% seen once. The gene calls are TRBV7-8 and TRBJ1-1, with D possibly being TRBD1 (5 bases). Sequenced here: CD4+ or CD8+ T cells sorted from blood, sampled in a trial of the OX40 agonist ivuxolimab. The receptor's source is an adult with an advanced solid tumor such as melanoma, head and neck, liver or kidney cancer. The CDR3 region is CASSLGGRAAEAFF. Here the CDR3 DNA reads TGTGCCAGCAGCTTAGGGGGGAGGGCGGCTGAAGCTTTCTTT.